These 20 T cell receptor beta chains came from one sample sequenced in a study of cytomegalovirus exposure and HLA in healthy donors. Assay used: immunoSEQ multiplex PCR; TCRdb lists only in-frame clones, some missing. The sample includes over 35,000 clones, about 93% of them seen just once. The sequencing input was PBMCs. All receptors derive from a man younger than 30 in good health and CMV-seronegative.

The V call is TRBV2, the J call TRBJ1-1, with D possibly TRBD1 on 5 matching bases. The CDR3 totals 14 residues. V shed 4 bases and J shed 4 bases, with 13 bases lying between them. CDR1 and CDR2 from the germline V gene are SNHLY and FYNNEI. The CDR3, as DNA: TGTGCCAGCAGTGGCTCCTGGAGGGGCACTGAAGCTTTCTTT. Protein product: CASSGSWRGTEAFF.

The rearrangement links TRBV18 to TRBJ1-3; 7 bases line up with TRBD1. Trimming at V came to 6 bases and at J to 3 bases, leaving 11 bases not matched to a gene. CDR1 is KGHSH and CDR2 is LQKENI in the germline V gene. This CDR3 is 16 amino acids long. CDR3 in amino acids: CASSPLPQGDGNTIYF. CDR3 nucleotide sequence: TGTGCCAGCTCCCCTCTCCCCCAGGGGGATGGAAACACCATATATTTT.

The J gene is TRBJ1-5, the V gene TRBV29-1, with D perhaps matching TRBD1 (6 bases). The V end was cut by 7 bases, the J end by 1 base, with 11 bases between. The CDR3 is 13 residues long. The germline gives CDR1 SQVTM, CDR2 ANQGSEA. The chain's CDR3 is CSAQGGSNQPQHF. DNA of the CDR3: TGCAGCGCCCAAGGGGGAAGCAATCAGCCCCAGCATTTT.

Comments on this clone: Other DNA sequences from this sample encode an identical CDR3 as well. The gene calls are TRBV9 and TRBJ1-4; the match to TRBD1 covers 9 bases. Per the germline V gene, CDR1 is SGDLS and CDR2 is YYNGEE. The CDR3 is 14 amino acids. V gave up 2 bases and J gave up 7 bases; unmatched junction bases: 3. The CDR3 DNA is TGTGCCAGCAGCGTTGGACAGGGGAGTGAAAAACTGTTTTTT. Its protein is CASSVGQGSEKLFF.

The V and J genes are TRBV4-1 and TRBJ2-7; maybe TRBD2 (5 bases). With 4 bases removed from V and 1 base from J, the gap between germline ends came to 8 bases. The CDR3 spans 13 residues. Germline values: CDR1 MGHRA, CDR2 YSYEKL. CDR3 nucleotides: TGCGCCAGCAGCCTCCGGGGATCCTACGAGCAGTACTTC. Protein sequence: CASSLRGSYEQYF.

This chain links TRBV19 with TRBJ1-1, with TRBD1 matching 8 bases. Germline CDR1 LNHDA, CDR2 SQIVND (reference sequence). The CDR3 runs 16 residues. V lost 5 bases and J lost 1; bases outside the gene matches: 9. The CDR3: CASSLPGGVGNTEAFF. The CDR3 DNA is TGTGCCAGTAGTCTGCCAGGGGGCGTGGGGAACACTGAAGCTTTCTTT.

V is TRBV5-8 and J is TRBJ1-2; 8 nucleotides match TRBD1. After removal of 4 bases from V and 8 bases from J, the junction contained 13 bases not matched to a gene. Germline V CDR1 and CDR2: SGHTS, YDEGEE. CDR3 length: 15 amino acids. CDR3: CASSQGTGLRPGYTF. The CDR3 DNA reads TGTGCCAGCAGCCAAGGGACAGGCTTACGTCCGGGCTACACCTTC.

The rearrangement uses TRBV5-4 and TRBJ2-5; TRBD2 agrees at 7 bases. This CDR3 is built from 15 residues. Unmatched junction bases numbered 6, after V lost 0 bases and J lost 4 bases. Germline loops: CDR1 SGHNT, CDR2 YYREEE (reference sequence). This chain's CDR3 is CASSLGGRVPETQYF. The CDR3 DNA reads as TGTGCCAGCAGCTTGGGTGGGAGGGTCCCAGAGACCCAGTACTTC.

The rearrangement uses TRBV29-1 and TRBJ2-7; 14 nucleotides match TRBD2. The length of the CDR3 is 16 residues. Unmatched junction bases numbered 9, after V lost 6 bases and J lost 2 bases. Germline CDR1 SQVTM, CDR2 ANQGSEA. As DNA, the CDR3 is TGCAGCGTATCAGGACTAGCGGGAGGTCGGACCTACGAGCAGTACTTC. Its translation: CSVSGLAGGRTYEQYF.

The chain joins TRBV5-1 to TRBJ1-2; the match to TRBD1 covers 11 bases. The germline gives CDR1 SGHRS, CDR2 YFSETQ. The V gene end was trimmed by 3 bases and the J gene end by 2 bases; junction bases not matched to a gene: 0. The CDR3 is made up of 14 amino acids. The CDR3 region has the DNA TGCGCCAGCAGCTGGACAGGGGGCAACTATGGCTACACCTTC. Amino acid sequence: CASSWTGGNYGYTF.

This chain uses TRBV9 with TRBJ2-1, with D possibly TRBD2 on 7 matching bases. The length of the CDR3 is 14 residues. From germline, CDR1 is SGDLS and CDR2 YYNGEE. The V gene lost 4 bases and the J gene lost 7 bases, with 15 bases spanning the gap. The CDR3 region has the DNA TGTGCCAGCAGCAAGGGCGGGGGCAGGAATGAGCAGTTCTTC. Protein product: CASSKGGGRNEQFF.

The chain carries TRBV4-1 and TRBJ1-1; D is unresolved. This CDR3 has 15 amino acids. Germline CDR1 MGHRA, CDR2 YSYEKL. V dropped 1 base and J dropped 5 bases, with 14 bases sitting between them. CDR3 residues: CASSQGIPPATEAFF. CDR3 coding DNA: TGCGCCAGCAGCCAAGGAATCCCTCCTGCGACTGAAGCTTTCTTT.

The chain carries TRBV5-1 and TRBJ2-3; D is possibly TRBD2 (5 bases). V lost 3 bases and J 0 bases, leaving 11 bases between the germline ends. Germline V gene lookup returns CDR1 SGHRS and CDR2 YFSETQ. CDR3 length: 15 residues. DNA of the CDR3: TGCGCCAGCAGCTCACTAGTTAGCAGCACAGATACGCAGTATTTT. Amino acid sequence: CASSSLVSSTDTQYF.

This clone was counted once. The V gene is TRBV19, the J gene TRBJ2-7; TRBD1 matches 8 bases. Germline V gene data show CDR1 as LNHDA and CDR2 as SQIVND (reference sequence). V was pared by 7 bases and J by 0 bases, with 5 bases of the junction left unmatched. This CDR3 comprises 14 residues. The chain's CDR3 is CASKGQVGSYEQYF. CDR3 DNA sequence: TGTGCCAGTAAGGGACAGGTTGGCTCCTACGAGCAGTACTTC.

The chain joins TRBV28 to TRBJ2-7; D may be TRBD1 (6 bases). The CDR3 runs 15 residues. Germline V CDR1 and CDR2: MDHEN, SYDVKM. V shed 2 bases and J shed 1 base, with 12 bases lying between them. CDR3: CASSLGQGLSYEQYF. The CDR3 DNA follows: TGTGCCAGCAGTTTAGGTCAGGGGCTTTCCTACGAGCAGTACTTC.

As for this clone: Distinct nucleotide sequences in the sample also encode this CDR3. V and J are TRBV18 and TRBJ1-1; 7 bases agree with TRBD1. CDR3 length: 12 amino acids. V gave up 2 bases and J gave up 6 bases; unmatched junction bases: 0. CDR1 and CDR2 (germline): KGHSH, LQKENI. In DNA, the CDR3 is TGTGCCAGCTCACCAGACAGGGCTGAAGCTTTCTTT. Protein sequence: CASSPDRAEAFF.

The rearrangement joins TRBV18 to TRBJ1-2; D ambiguous. In germline, CDR1 is KGHSH, CDR2 LQKENI. The CDR3 length is 14 residues. V was cut by 2 bases and J by 2 bases, with 9 bases left in between. Here the CDR3 reads CASSPDLQNYGYTF. The CDR3 region has the DNA TGTGCCAGCTCACCAGATTTACAGAACTATGGCTACACCTTC.

V usage is TRBV6-1 and J usage is TRBJ1-2; possibly TRBD1 for D (5 bases). The V gene lost 0 bases and the J gene lost 5 bases, with 7 bases spanning the gap. Germline V gives CDR1 MNHNS, CDR2 SASEGT. The CDR3 is 13 residues long. The CDR3 DNA reads TGTGCCAGCAGTGAAGCTGACAGTTATGGCTACACCTTC. It codes for CASSEADSYGYTF.

This clone appeared a single time. At one end, the junction sequence differs from germline, possibly due to a read error. DNA for the CDR3: TGTGCTAGCAGCTCGTACTCGACAGACTACCAAGAGACCCAGTACTTC. It specifies CASSSYSTDYQETQYF. V usage is TRBV7-7 and J usage is TRBJ2-5, with D perhaps matching TRBD1 (5 bases). CDR1 is SSHAT, CDR2 FNYEAQ, per germline (reference sequence). The CDR3 loop spans 16 amino acids.

V is TRBV19 and J is TRBJ2-7; 7 positions match TRBD1. This CDR3 has 14 residues. Germline loops: CDR1 LNHDA, CDR2 SQIVND (reference sequence). Losses at the gene ends were 6 bases for V and 6 bases for J; bases not matched to a gene: 11. The CDR3 protein is CASSFRTGSGEQYF. The CDR3 DNA reads as TGTGCCAGTAGCTTCCGGACAGGATCTGGCGAGCAGTACTTC.